The 6 T cell receptor beta chains below were found in one sample sequenced in a study of shared clonotypes between healthy human individuals. CD45RO-negative, CCR7-selected cells formed the naive CD8 fraction, which excluded terminally differentiated effector memory CD45RA+ cells. Data came from immunoSEQ multiplex PCR; TCRdb stores just in-frame clones and leaves some out. Among just over 2,000,000 clones listed, 85% to 95% were seen once. Source material: naive CD8+ T cells sorted from blood. The source of these receptors is a man aged 18 to 30 in good health.

The chain combines TRBV10-2 with TRBJ2-7, with D perhaps TRBD1 (5 bases). Trimming stripped 3 bases from V and 0 bases from J, with 24 bases between. This CDR3 contains 19 residues. The V gene's germline CDR1 is WSHSY and CDR2 SAAADI. The CDR3 sequence is CASSDEPGLGSRSSYEQYF. The CDR3 DNA sequence: TGCGCCAGCAGTGACGAGCCAGGGTTAGGTTCCCGGAGCTCCTACGAGCAGTACTTC.

The chain has TRBV5-4 and TRBJ2-1; 8 bases are shared with TRBD1. This CDR3 has 15 residues. V was clipped by 1 base and J by 6 bases; unmatched bases: 6. Germline V gene sequence: CDR1 SGHNT, CDR2 YYREEE (reference sequence). CDR3 DNA sequence: TGTGCCAGCAGCTTGCAGGGGGCGAGGTTCAATGAGCAGTTCTTC. Translating gives CASSLQGARFNEQFF.

The chain uses TRBV6-6 and TRBJ1-1; a weak D match, TRBD1 (6 bases). The CDR3 extends over 13 amino acids. The ends were cut back, 6 bases at V and 4 bases at J, with 12 bases in the middle. Looked up from germline, CDR1 is MNHNY and CDR2 is SVGAGI (reference sequence). The CDR3 loop reads CASSASGATEAFF. The CDR3 region has the DNA TGTGCCAGCAGCGCGTCAGGGGCCACTGAAGCTTTCTTT.

This clone was seen only once. The V call is TRBV6-6, the J call TRBJ1-1; no clear D gene. This CDR3 region has 13 residues. The germline gives CDR1 MNHNY, CDR2 SVGAGI (reference sequence). Between the trimmed V and J ends, which lost 6 bases and 0 bases, there was a span of 8 bases. The CDR3 loop reads CASRVPMNTEAFF. The CDR3 region has the DNA TGTGCCAGCAGGGTCCCAATGAACACTGAAGCTTTCTTT.

V is TRBV28 and J is TRBJ1-1; TRBD1 agrees at 8 bases. Germline V lookup: CDR1 MDHEN, CDR2 SYDVKM. J was trimmed by 3 bases and V by 4 bases; bases with no gene match: 7. This CDR3 region has 15 residues. This chain's CDR3 is CASSYPDRGDTEAFF. The CDR3 nucleotides read TGTGCCAGCAGTTACCCCGACAGGGGTGACACTGAAGCTTTCTTT.

This rearrangement joins TRBV9 to TRBJ2-7, with D possibly being TRBD2 (5 bases). Deletions cut 0 bases from V and 1 base from J, with 11 bases between. Germline CDR1 is SGDLS and CDR2 is YYNGEE. CDR3 length equals 15 residues. Here the CDR3 reads CASSVGGDESYEQYF. The CDR3 DNA follows: TGTGCCAGCAGCGTAGGGGGAGACGAGTCCTACGAGCAGTACTTC.